The following is a T cell receptor (beta chain) sequence with its context. The entry originates in a study of blood T cell repertoires in COVID-19. Per the authors' pipeline: Amplification of reference gene primers was used by the study to estimate nucleated cell counts. Sequencing used immunoSEQ multiplex PCR; TCRdb keeps in-frame clones, though not all of them. The V and J calls and clone size were taken over from that table, and D and trimming were inferred from the DNA. The sample lists 150,000 to 160,000 clones, about 90% occurring once. Sequenced: peripheral blood. The sequence came from a man in his forties or fifties with acute or convalescent COVID-19.

CDR3 DNA sequence: TGTGCCAGCAGCTTAGACGTGAGGGCGGGTGAGCAGTTCTTC. Translating gives CASSLDVRAGEQFF. The rearrangement links TRBV7-2 to TRBJ2-1; tentatively, D is TRBD2 (5 bases). The CDR3 totals 14 residues. V lost 1 base, J lost 9 bases, and 13 bases lay in between. The germline V gene encodes CDR1 SGHTA and CDR2 FQGNSA.